This record covers a single T cell receptor (beta chain). Its antigen remains unidentified. Measured with immunoSEQ multiplex PCR; TCRdb has only the in-frame clones, and not every one. The table shows about 14,000 clones, with around 74% occurring only once. These data belong to a study of CD4 T cells in relation to SARS-CoV-2 and coronaviruses. Study-level information: The negative reference was HIV-1 Nef peptide pool or peptide-free culture. Shared crossreactive spike epitopes were mapped to their HLA restriction.

Unexposed donor CD4+ T cells date from about 2011-2018, before the COVID-19 pandemic. The cells were cultured for around ten days before CD4+ T cells were isolated. Testing used SARS-CoV-2 S/N and four cold-coronavirus spikes on unexposed-donor CD4+ T cells, cells permitting. Study-level results: In around 63% of donors, memory CD4+ clonotypes crossrecognized SARS-CoV-2 and at least one common cold coronavirus spike.

Sample: CD4+ T cells from PBMCs, cultured in vitro. This clonotype originated in a human donor in good health.

CDR3: CASSSRMSEQYF. The CDR3 DNA reads TGTGCCAGCAGCTCTAGAATGAGCGAGCAGTACTTC. This chain links TRBV7-2 with TRBJ2-7; unclear D gene. The germline V gene encodes CDR1 SGHTA and CDR2 FQGNSA. Trimming stripped 4 bases from V and 6 bases from J, with 10 bases between. The CDR3 is made up of 12 amino acids.